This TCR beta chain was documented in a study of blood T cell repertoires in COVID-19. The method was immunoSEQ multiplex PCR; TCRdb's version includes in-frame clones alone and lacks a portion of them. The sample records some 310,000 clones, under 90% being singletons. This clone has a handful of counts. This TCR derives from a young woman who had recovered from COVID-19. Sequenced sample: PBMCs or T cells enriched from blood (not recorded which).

CDR3 region: CAISPDRGHWGYGYTF. CDR3 coding DNA: TGTGCCATCAGCCCCGACAGGGGACACTGGGGATATGGCTACACCTTC. The rearrangement links TRBV10-3 to TRBJ1-2, with TRBD1 matching 8 bases. V dropped 6 bases and J dropped 5; count of bases not matched to a gene: 14. Germline values: CDR1 ENHRY, CDR2 SYGVKD. The CDR3 is made up of 16 amino acids.